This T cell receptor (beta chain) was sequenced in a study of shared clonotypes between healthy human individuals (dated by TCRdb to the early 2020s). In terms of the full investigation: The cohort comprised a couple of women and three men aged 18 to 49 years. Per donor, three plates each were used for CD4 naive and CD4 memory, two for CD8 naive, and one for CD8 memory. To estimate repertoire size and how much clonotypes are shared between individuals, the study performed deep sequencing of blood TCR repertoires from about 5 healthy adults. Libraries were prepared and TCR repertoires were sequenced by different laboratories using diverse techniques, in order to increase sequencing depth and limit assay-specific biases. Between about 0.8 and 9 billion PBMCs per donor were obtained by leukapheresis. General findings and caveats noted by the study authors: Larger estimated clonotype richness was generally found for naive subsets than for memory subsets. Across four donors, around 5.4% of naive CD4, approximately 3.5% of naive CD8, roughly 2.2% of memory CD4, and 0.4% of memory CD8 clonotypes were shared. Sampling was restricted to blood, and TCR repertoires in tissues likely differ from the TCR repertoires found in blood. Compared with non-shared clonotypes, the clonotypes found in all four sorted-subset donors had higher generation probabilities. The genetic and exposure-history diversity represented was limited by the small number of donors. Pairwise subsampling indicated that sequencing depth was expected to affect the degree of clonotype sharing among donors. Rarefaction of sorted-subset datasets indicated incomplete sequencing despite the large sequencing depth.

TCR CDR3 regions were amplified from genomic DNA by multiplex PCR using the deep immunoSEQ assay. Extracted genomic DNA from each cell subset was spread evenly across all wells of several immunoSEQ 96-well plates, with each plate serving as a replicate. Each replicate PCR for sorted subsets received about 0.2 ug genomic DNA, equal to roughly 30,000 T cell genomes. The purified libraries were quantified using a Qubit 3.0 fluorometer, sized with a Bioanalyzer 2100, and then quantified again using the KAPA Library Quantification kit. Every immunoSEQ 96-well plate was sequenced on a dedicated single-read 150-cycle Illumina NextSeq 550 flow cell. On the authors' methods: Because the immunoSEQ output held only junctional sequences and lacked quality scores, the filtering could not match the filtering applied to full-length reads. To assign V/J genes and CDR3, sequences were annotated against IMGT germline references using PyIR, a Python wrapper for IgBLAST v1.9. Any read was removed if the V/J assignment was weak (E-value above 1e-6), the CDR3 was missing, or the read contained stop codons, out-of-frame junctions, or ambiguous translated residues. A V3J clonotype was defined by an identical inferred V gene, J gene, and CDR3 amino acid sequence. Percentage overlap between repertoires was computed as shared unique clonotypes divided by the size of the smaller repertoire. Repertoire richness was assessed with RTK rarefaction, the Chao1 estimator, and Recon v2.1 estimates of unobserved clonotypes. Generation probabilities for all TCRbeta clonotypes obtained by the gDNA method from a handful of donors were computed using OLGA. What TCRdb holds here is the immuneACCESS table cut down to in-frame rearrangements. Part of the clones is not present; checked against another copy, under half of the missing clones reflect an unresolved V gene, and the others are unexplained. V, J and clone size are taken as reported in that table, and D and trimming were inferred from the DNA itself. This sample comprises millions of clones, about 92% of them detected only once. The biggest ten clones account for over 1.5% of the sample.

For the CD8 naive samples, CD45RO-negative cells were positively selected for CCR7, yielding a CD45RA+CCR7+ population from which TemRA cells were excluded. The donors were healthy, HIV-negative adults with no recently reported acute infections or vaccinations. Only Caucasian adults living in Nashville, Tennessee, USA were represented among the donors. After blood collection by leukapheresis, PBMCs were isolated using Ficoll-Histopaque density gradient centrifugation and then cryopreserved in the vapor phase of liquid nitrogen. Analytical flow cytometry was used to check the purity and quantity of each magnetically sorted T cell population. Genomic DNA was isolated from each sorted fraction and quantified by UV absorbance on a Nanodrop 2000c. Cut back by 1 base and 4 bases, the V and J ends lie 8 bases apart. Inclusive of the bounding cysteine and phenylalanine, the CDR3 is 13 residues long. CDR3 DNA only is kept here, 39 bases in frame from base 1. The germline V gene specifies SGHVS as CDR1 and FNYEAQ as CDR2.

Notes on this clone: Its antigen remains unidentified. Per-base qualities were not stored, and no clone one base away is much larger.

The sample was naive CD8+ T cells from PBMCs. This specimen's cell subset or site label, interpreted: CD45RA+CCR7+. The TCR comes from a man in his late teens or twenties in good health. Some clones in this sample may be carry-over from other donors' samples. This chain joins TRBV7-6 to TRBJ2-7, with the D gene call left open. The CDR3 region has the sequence CASSLGAVYEQYF. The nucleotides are TGTGCCAGCAGCTTAGGTGCGGTGTACGAGCAGTACTTC.